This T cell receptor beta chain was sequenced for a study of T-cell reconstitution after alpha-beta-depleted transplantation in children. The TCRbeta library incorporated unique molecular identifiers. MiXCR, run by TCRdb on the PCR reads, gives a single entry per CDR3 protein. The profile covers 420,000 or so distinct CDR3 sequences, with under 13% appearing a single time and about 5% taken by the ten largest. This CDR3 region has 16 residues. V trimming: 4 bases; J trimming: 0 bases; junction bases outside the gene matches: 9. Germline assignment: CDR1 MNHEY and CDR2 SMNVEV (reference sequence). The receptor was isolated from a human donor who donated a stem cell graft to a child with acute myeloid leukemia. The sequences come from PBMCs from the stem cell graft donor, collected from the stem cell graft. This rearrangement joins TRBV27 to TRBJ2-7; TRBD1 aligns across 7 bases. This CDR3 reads CASSSTGFRSSYEQYV. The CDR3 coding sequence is TGTGCCAGCAGTTCGACAGGGTTCCGAAGCTCCTACGAGCAGTACGTC.